One and the same sample provided the 16 T cell receptor beta chains below, sequenced in a study of human T cells and chemical hapten exposure. The time point denotes: patch test 1, 2 weeks after DPC sensitization. Treatment denoted: therapeutic diphenylcyclopropenone sensitization with weekly scalp DPC. TCRdb analysed the RACE reads with MiXCR anew, one entry per CDR3 protein. The data hold 65,000 to 85,000 distinct CDR3 sequences, with 10% to 15% observed a single time. Source: whole blood, taken in connection with sensitization to the hapten diphenylcyclopropenone (DPC). These receptors were obtained from a woman aged 55-69 years with alopecia areata. Some clones in this sample may be carry-over from other donors' samples.

J is TRBJ1-3 and V is TRBV7-2, with a weak D call TRBD1 (6 bases). This CDR3 comprises 14 residues. Germline V gene sequence: CDR1 SGHTA, CDR2 FQGNSA. V lost 6 bases and J 4 bases, leaving 13 bases between the germline ends. CDR3 protein: CASRGGQPGNTIYF. The CDR3 DNA follows: TGTGCCAGCAGGGGGGGACAACCGGGAAACACCATATATTTT.

The sample holds many counts of this clonotype. V is TRBV12-3 or TRBV12-4 and J is TRBJ2-5; no clear D gene. Trimming removed 3 bases from V and 4 bases from J, with 6 bases in between. The CDR3 sequence is 12 residues long. The CDR3 DNA reads as TGTGCCAGCAGTTTCGATGGAGAGACCCAGTACTTC. The encoded protein is CASSFDGETQYF.

This clonotype was found many times. The chain carries TRBV12-3 or TRBV12-4 and TRBJ1-2; TRBD1 might be the D (5 bases). The CDR3 sequence is 11 residues long. Between the trimmed V and J ends, which lost 8 bases and 4 bases, there was a span of 8 bases. Here the CDR3 reads CASWDGYGYTF. The CDR3 region has the DNA TGTGCCAGCTGGGACGGCTATGGCTACACCTTC.

Note on this clonotype: A clone one base away is much larger, so this may be a read error. The chain has TRBV21-1 and TRBJ1-1. TRBV21-1 is marked as a pseudogene. The CDR3 extends over 11 amino acids. CDR3 amino acids: CASNKGVLAFF. The CDR3 DNA is TGTGCCAGCAACAAAGGGGTTTTAGCTTTCTTT.

Many counts were recorded for this clonotype. This sequence joins TRBV29-1 and TRBJ1-3, with 7 bases lining up with TRBD1. V was pared by 7 bases and J by 2 bases, with 5 bases of the junction left unmatched. The V gene's germline CDR1 is SQVTM and CDR2 ANQGSEA. This CDR3 comprises 13 residues. The CDR3 coding sequence is TGCAGCGCCACCGGACAGGCTGGAAACACCATATATTTT. This gives the protein CSATGQAGNTIYF.

The chain uses TRBV12-3 or TRBV12-4 and TRBJ2-7; the D is unclear. V gave up 3 bases and J gave up 2 bases, with 8 bases separating them. The CDR3 extends over 13 amino acids. The chain's CDR3 is CASSFSATYEQYF. The CDR3 nucleotides read TGTGCCAGCAGTTTTTCCGCCACCTACGAGCAGTACTTC.

This clonotype was seen more than once but under ten times. V usage is TRBV7-9 and J usage is TRBJ1-6; TRBD1 is a possible D gene (6 bases). The CDR3 covers 16 residues. Trimming shortened V by 7 bases and J by 3 bases, and 16 bases separated the two germline ends. Germline CDR1 reads SEHNR; CDR2 reads FQNEAQ (reference sequence). CDR3 sequence: CASTHKGGGYNSPLHF. The DNA of the CDR3 is TGTGCCAGCACCCACAAAGGGGGGGGCTATAATTCACCCCTCCACTTT.

The rearrangement links TRBV6-1 to TRBJ1-2, with D unclear. This CDR3 is 13 amino acids long. The germline gives CDR1 MNHNS, CDR2 SASEGT. Trimming took 8 bases from V and 2 from J, leaving 12 bases between them. CDR3 nucleotides: TGTGCCAGCTGGAGGCACCCAAACTATGGCTACACCTTC. Translation: CASWRHPNYGYTF.

This clonotype was seen only once. Just one base apart from a much larger clone, this may be a read error. Written as DNA, the CDR3 is TGTGCCAACAGCTTTGGACAGGGGGCTGGAGATACGCAGTATTTT. This translates into CANSFGQGAGDTQYF. This chain uses TRBV7-9 with TRBJ2-3; 11 bases agree with TRBD1. This CDR3 is built from 15 residues. CDR1 and CDR2 from the germline V gene are SEHNR and FQNEAQ (reference sequence).

This clonotype was counted a few times. This chain uses TRBV3-1 with TRBJ1-1, with 9 bases matching TRBD1. Losses at the gene ends were 8 bases for V and 5 bases for J; bases not matched to a gene: 3. Germline CDR1 and CDR2: LGHDT and YNNKEL (reference sequence). The CDR3 runs to 12 residues. In nucleotides, the CDR3 is TGTGCCAGCGGGGACAGGGATACTGAAGCTTTCTTT. This sequence encodes CASGDRDTEAFF.

The chain links TRBV18 to TRBJ2-7, with 13 bases matching TRBD2. Germline V CDR1 and CDR2: KGHSH, LQKENI. Losses at the gene ends were 3 bases for V and 5 bases for J; bases not matched to a gene: 7. This CDR3 comprises 16 residues. The CDR3 DNA is TGTGCCAGCTCACCGCCACTAGCGGGGGGGATCGACGAGCAGTACTTC. Its protein product is CASSPPLAGGIDEQYF.

This chain uses TRBV6-5 with TRBJ2-2; no firm D call. Germline V gene sequence: CDR1 MNHEY, CDR2 SVGAGI. Trimming pared 3 bases from V and 4 bases from J, leaving 12 bases between. The CDR3 consists of 15 residues. CDR3 in amino acids: CASSYQAWGTGELFF. CDR3 sequence (DNA): TGTGCCAGCAGTTATCAGGCCTGGGGCACCGGGGAGCTGTTTTTT.

This clonotype was counted a few times. This chain joins TRBV12-3 or TRBV12-4 and TRBJ1-1; D unclear. V shed 2 bases and J shed 4 bases, with 11 bases lying between them. The CDR3 runs 14 residues. The CDR3 here is CASSLTETITEAFF. The CDR3 DNA reads as TGTGCCAGCAGTTTAACCGAGACCATCACTGAAGCTTTCTTT.

This clonotype turned up a few times. V usage is TRBV27 and J usage is TRBJ1-1; D remains ambiguous. Per the germline V gene, CDR1 is MNHEY and CDR2 is SMNVEV (reference sequence). This CDR3 has 14 residues. V shed 3 bases and J shed 1 base, with 9 bases lying between them. This chain's CDR3 is CASSFGLSNTEAFF. The CDR3 nucleotides read TGTGCCAGCAGTTTTGGTTTATCGAACACTGAAGCTTTCTTT.

The chain combines TRBV19 with TRBJ2-1; 7 bases line up with TRBD2. Germline-derived CDR1 and CDR2 are LNHDA and SQIVND (reference sequence). V shed 7 bases and J 0 bases; nucleotides not matched to a gene: 12. The CDR3 runs 17 residues. CDR3 bases: TGTGCCAGTACCAATGGGGGGGGACCTCGCTCCTACAATGAGCAGTTCTTC. Its protein is CASTNGGGPRSYNEQFF.

The sample holds a few counts of this clonotype. This chain links TRBV12-3 or TRBV12-4 with TRBJ2-7, with D possibly being TRBD1 or TRBD2 (5 bases each). The CDR3 length is 13 residues. V was cut by 5 bases and J by 2 bases, with 10 bases left in between. Here the CDR3 reads CASSNRDAYEQYF. The CDR3 nucleotides are TGTGCCAGCAGTAACCGGGACGCCTACGAGCAGTACTTC.